Each of the 20 T cell receptor beta chains below was sequenced from the same sample in a study of blood T cell repertoires in COVID-19. Assay: immunoSEQ multiplex PCR; the TCRdb copy retains only in-frame clones and omits some. The sample has fewer than 110,000 clones, around 90% seen once. Sequencing was performed on peripheral blood. The receptors shown here come from a woman of 80 years or more in a cohort sampled during active COVID-19.

The table lists this clone with a count of one. This sequence joins TRBV6-1 and TRBJ1-1; the match to TRBD1 covers 8 bases. This CDR3 is 14 amino acids long. V was pared by 5 bases and J by 6 bases, with 8 bases of the junction left unmatched. Germline-derived CDR1 and CDR2 are MNHNS and SASEGT. The CDR3 here is CASSPTGGRAEAFF. The CDR3 DNA sequence: TGTGCCAGCAGTCCAACAGGGGGAAGGGCTGAAGCTTTCTTT.

This rearrangement joins TRBV27 to TRBJ2-1, with 14 positions matching TRBD2. Unmatched junction bases numbered 8, after V lost 5 bases and J lost 8 bases. CDR1 MNHEY and CDR2 SMNVEV come from the germline V gene (reference sequence). The CDR3 length is 16 residues. CDR3 in DNA: TGTGCCAGCAGTAGATCCGGGACTAGCGGGAGAGATGAGCAGTTCTTC. Translated, it gives CASSRSGTSGRDEQFF.

The chain links TRBV14 to TRBJ1-1; 9 nucleotides line up with TRBD1. The CDR3 runs 15 residues. Germline V gene data show CDR1 as SGHDN and CDR2 as FVKESK. Germline trimming cut 5 bases from V and 5 bases from J; bases unmatched to any gene: 9. The CDR3 DNA is TGTGCCAGCAGCAAAACAGGGGGCGCCGGGACTGAAGCTTTCTTT. This codes for CASSKTGGAGTEAFF.

The V and J genes are TRBV5-1 and TRBJ1-4; TRBD1 might be the D (6 bases). Germline V CDR1 and CDR2: SGHRS, YFSETQ. The ends were cut back, 2 bases at V and 5 bases at J, with 10 bases in the middle. The CDR3 sequence is 14 residues long. The CDR3 nucleotides read TGCGCCAGCAGCTTAGGGGGTCAAAATGAAAAACTGTTTTTT. It specifies CASSLGGQNEKLFF.

The CDR3 protein is CSASVISGTGAASTDTQYF. The CDR3 nucleotides read TGCAGTGCTAGTGTAATATCCGGGACTGGGGCAGCGAGCACAGATACGCAGTATTTT. J is TRBJ2-3 and V is TRBV20-1; D might be TRBD2 (6 bases). V was pared by 3 bases and J by 0 bases, with 25 bases between. The V gene's germline CDR1 is DFQATT and CDR2 SNEGSKA (reference sequence). The CDR3 has 19 residues.

The chain couples TRBV7-9 to TRBJ2-1, with 7 bases that match TRBD2. Germline V gene data show CDR1 as SEHNR and CDR2 as FQNEAQ (reference sequence). Trimming at V came to 1 base and at J to 3 bases, leaving 3 bases not matched to a gene. This CDR3 contains 15 residues. CDR3 region: CASSLVGGGYNEQFF. CDR3 DNA: TGTGCCAGCAGCTTAGTGGGCGGGGGCTACAATGAGCAGTTCTTC.

J is TRBJ2-7 and V is TRBV6-2 or TRBV6-3; the D gene is possibly TRBD2 (5 bases). Germline lookup yields CDR1 MNHEY and CDR2 SVGEGT. This CDR3 is 14 amino acids long. Trimming removed 4 bases at V and 3 bases at J, with 13 bases between. The CDR3 region is CASSLAWAVYEQYF. For the CDR3, the DNA is TGTGCCAGCAGTTTAGCGTGGGCTGTCTACGAGCAGTACTTC.

This chain connects TRBV9 to TRBJ2-2; D perhaps matches TRBD1 (6 bases). The germline V and J ends were trimmed by 4 bases and 2 bases, with 15 bases remaining between them. This CDR3 spans 16 amino acids. Germline-derived CDR1 and CDR2 are SGDLS and YYNGEE. The CDR3 here is CASSIRQDPNTGELFF. The CDR3 DNA sequence: TGTGCCAGCAGCATCAGACAGGACCCTAACACCGGGGAGCTGTTTTTT.

The rearrangement links TRBV6-2 or TRBV6-3 to TRBJ2-7, with 13 bases identical to TRBD2. The germline gives CDR1 MNHEY, CDR2 SVGEGT. Trimming at V came to 4 bases and at J to 4 bases, leaving 4 bases not matched to a gene. This CDR3 is built from 15 residues. The CDR3 is CASSWTSGGLYEQYF. CDR3 nucleotide sequence: TGTGCCAGCAGTTGGACTAGCGGGGGACTTTACGAGCAGTACTTC.

This chain connects TRBV7-8 to TRBJ1-1, with a weak D call TRBD1 (6 bases). The CDR3 is 14 residues long. V was cut by 1 base and J by 1 base, with 7 bases left in between. Looked up from germline, CDR1 is SGHVS and CDR2 is FQNEAQ. The CDR3 nucleotides are TGTGCCAGCAGCTTAGGGACAGCGAACACTGAAGCTTTCTTT. It codes for CASSLGTANTEAFF.

The J gene is TRBJ1-6, the V gene TRBV5-6; 8 positions agree with TRBD1. CDR1 is SGHDT, CDR2 YYEEEE, per germline. CDR3 length equals 13 residues. V lost 1 base and J lost 18; bases outside the gene matches: 9. CDR3 sequence: CASSLRSGDRPHF. CDR3 in DNA: TGTGCCAGCAGCTTGAGAAGTGGGGACAGGCCCCACTTT.

The gene calls are TRBV15 and TRBJ2-1; D unclear. This CDR3 is built from 14 residues. Trimming took 3 bases from V and 7 from J, leaving 13 bases between them. CDR1 and CDR2 (germline): LNHNV, YYDKDF (reference sequence). CDR3 protein: CATSSHLPPNEQFF. The CDR3 bases are TGTGCCACCAGCAGCCACTTGCCCCCGAATGAGCAGTTCTTC.

As DNA, the CDR3 is TGTGCCAGCAACCCTGTGGACAGGGCCTATTCACCCCTCCACTTT. It is translated as CASNPVDRAYSPLHF. The chain employs TRBV28 and TRBJ1-6; TRBD1 agrees at 8 bases. The CDR3 loop spans 15 amino acids. Germline V gene sequence: CDR1 MDHEN, CDR2 SYDVKM. Trimming cost V 7 bases and J 8 bases; bases outside gene matches: 10.

V gene TRBV3-1 (or the pseudogene TRBV3-2) combines with J gene TRBJ1-5; D gene unclear. With 4 bases removed from V and 7 bases from J, the gap between germline ends came to 17 bases. Germline lookup yields CDR1 LGHDT and CDR2 YNNKEL (reference sequence). This CDR3 has 15 amino acids. DNA for the CDR3: TGTGCCAGCAGCCTCACCCCCGGTAGTTCCCAGCCCCAGCATTTT. Its translation: CASSLTPGSSQPQHF.

The rearrangement joins TRBV10-1 to TRBJ2-4; D call uncertain. Germline CDR1 WNHNN, CDR2 SYGVQD (reference sequence). The ends were cut back, 2 bases at V and 1 base at J, with 6 bases in the middle. This CDR3 comprises 14 residues. The CDR3 here is CASSEAGAKNIQYF. Here the CDR3 DNA reads TGCGCCAGCAGTGAGGCCGGGGCCAAAAACATTCAGTACTTC.

V is TRBV15 and J is TRBJ2-5, with D perhaps matching TRBD2 (5 bases). This CDR3 comprises 14 residues. CDR1 is LNHNV, CDR2 YYDKDF, per germline (reference sequence). The V gene lost 1 base and the J gene lost 5 bases, with 11 bases spanning the gap. Written as DNA, the CDR3 is TGTGCCACCAGCAGAGGGCTAGCTCGGGAGACCCAGTACTTC. Encoded protein: CATSRGLARETQYF.

This clone showed up just once. The same CDR3 is also encoded by other DNA sequences in this sample. The chain is built from TRBV18 and TRBJ2-7, with 9 bases lining up with TRBD1. Germline V lookup: CDR1 KGHSH, CDR2 LQKENI. The CDR3 spans 14 residues. With 0 bases clipped from V and 3 bases from J, the junction kept 0 bases outside the gene matches. The CDR3 sequence: CASSPPGQGYEQYF. In DNA, the CDR3 is TGTGCCAGCTCACCACCGGGACAGGGCTACGAGCAGTACTTC.

The V gene is TRBV27, the J gene TRBJ1-1; D uncertain. The CDR3 extends over 14 amino acids. CDR1 is MNHEY and CDR2 is SMNVEV in the germline V gene (reference sequence). V gave up 3 bases and J gave up 5 bases, with 13 bases separating them. Here the CDR3 DNA reads TGTGCCAGCAGTTTCTTGGTCCCTAATACTGAAGCTTTCTTT. This sequence encodes CASSFLVPNTEAFF.

The genes are TRBV21-1 and TRBJ1-2; the table gives TRBD1 as D, unverified against the DNA. TRBV21-1 is a pseudogene locus. The CDR3 has 15 amino acids. CDR3 sequence (DNA): TGTGCCAGCAGCAAAGAGCAGGGGGTAACGGATGGCTACACCTTC. This gives the protein CASSKEQGVTDGYTF.

J is TRBJ1-2 and V is TRBV6-5, with TRBD1 as a possible D gene (6 bases). The CDR3 has 14 amino acids. Germline values: CDR1 MNHEY, CDR2 SVGAGI. The V end lost 5 bases, the J end lost 2 bases, and 12 bases lay between the germline ends. CDR3 region: CASSTPTGNYGYTF. Here the CDR3 DNA reads TGTGCCAGCAGTACTCCCACAGGGAACTATGGCTACACCTTC.